The clone carrying this T cell receptor beta chain has a single count. The antigen is undetermined. The table came from immunoSEQ multiplex PCR; TCRdb's copy has only in-frame clones and leaves some out. The sample includes more than 2,000,000 clones, approximately 94% of them seen just once. This CDR3 has 16 residues. The ends lost 7 bases at V and 0 bases at J; junction bases unmatched: 9. CDR1 SGHTA and CDR2 FQGNSA come from the germline V gene. The sample is drawn from a study of shared clonotypes between healthy human individuals. Study conclusions and caveats: Relative to memory subsets, naive subsets generally showed larger estimated richness.

The receptor's source is a man younger than 30 in good health. The sequencing input was naive CD4+ T cells sorted from blood. The subset: CD45RA+ positively selected. The chain carries TRBV7-2 and TRBJ2-1, with 7 bases lining up with TRBD1. Written as DNA, the CDR3 is TGTGCCAGCACCCTCAGGGGGACCAGCTCCTACAATGAGCAGTTCTTC. It encodes CASTLRGTSSYNEQFF.